Only a few counts were recorded for the clone carrying this T cell receptor beta chain. In germline, CDR1 is SGHRS, CDR2 YFSETQ. CDR3 size: 14 residues. V lost 2 bases and J 2 bases, leaving 8 bases between the germline ends. Only in-frame clones appear in the TCRdb table, and some are missing; sequencing was by immunoSEQ multiplex PCR. The sample comprises under 500,000 clones, around 89% of which are singletons, and around 4.4% rests with the top ten. This sample was taken from a study of blood T cell repertoires in COVID-19. The rearrangement joins TRBV5-1 to TRBJ1-3; D ambiguous. The TCR was taken from a woman in her twenties or thirties with acute or convalescent COVID-19. Input material: peripheral blood. The CDR3 protein is CASSFGEPGNTIYF. In DNA form, the CDR3 reads TGCGCCAGCAGCTTCGGGGAACCTGGAAACACCATATATTTT.